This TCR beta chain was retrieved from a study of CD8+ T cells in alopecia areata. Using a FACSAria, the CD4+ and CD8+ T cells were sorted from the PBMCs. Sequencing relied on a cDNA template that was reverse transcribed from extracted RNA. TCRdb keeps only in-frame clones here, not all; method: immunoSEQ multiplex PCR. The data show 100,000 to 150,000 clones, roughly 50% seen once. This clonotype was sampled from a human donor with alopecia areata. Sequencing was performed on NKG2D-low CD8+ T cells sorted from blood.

Here the CDR3 DNA reads TGCAGCGTTGGTGGGTTGGATGGGGGCCCAACCCCCGGGGAGCTGTTTTTT. Translation: CSVGGLDGGPTPGELFF. The genes are TRBV29-1 and TRBJ2-2, with D perhaps TRBD1 (6 bases). This CDR3 comprises 17 residues. Looked up from germline, CDR1 is SQVTM and CDR2 is ANQGSEA. V lost 4 bases, J lost 6 bases, and 24 bases lay in between.